A single sample gave rise to the 26 T cell receptor beta chains below, sequenced in a study of T cell repertoires in cytomegalovirus infection. These TCRs' antigens remain unknown. In TCRdb, the reads were re-called with MiXCR into one record per CDR3 protein. The sample includes 100,000 to 150,000 distinct CDR3 sequences, 20% to 30% of them seen just once. The specimen was PBMCs, sequenced either directly or after in vitro stimulation (not recorded which). Receptors originate from a human donor in good health (CMV status not recorded). Some clones in this sample may be carry-over from other donors' samples.

This clonotype has only a few counts. In DNA form, the CDR3 reads TGTGCCAGTTCCAGGGACAGGGGGCACAATGAAAAACTGTTTTTT. Translating gives CASSRDRGHNEKLFF. The chain couples TRBV2 to TRBJ1-4, with TRBD1 identical over 12 bases. There are 15 residues in the CDR3. Losses at the gene ends were 9 bases for V and 5 bases for J; bases not matched to a gene: 7. Germline loops: CDR1 SNHLY, CDR2 FYNNEI.

This clonotype was found a few times. The chain joins TRBV7-3 to TRBJ2-7; perhaps TRBD1 as D (5 bases). Germline V gene sequence: CDR1 SGHTA, CDR2 FQGTGA. The V and J ends lost 2 bases and 6 bases respectively, with 11 bases between them. This CDR3 is 13 amino acids long. CDR3 sequence reads: CASSLGQYGEQYF. The CDR3 DNA reads as TGTGCCAGCAGCTTAGGACAATACGGCGAGCAGTACTTC.

This clonotype was recorded at least ten times. The chain carries TRBV7-2 and TRBJ2-7, with TRBD2 identical over 7 bases. Germline CDR1 is SGHTA and CDR2 is FQGNSA. The CDR3 contains 15 residues. The V and J ends lost 1 base and 6 bases, in that order; junction bases with no gene match: 9. CDR3 nucleotide sequence: TGTGCCAGCAGCTTAGTGGTACGGGAGGCTGGCGAGCAGTACGTC. Translated, it gives CASSLVVREAGEQYV.

This clonotype was seen at least ten times. The chain couples TRBV20-1 to TRBJ2-7; D gene ambiguous. V was pared by 1 base and J by 4 bases, with 11 bases between. Per germline, CDR1 DFQATT and CDR2 SNEGSKA (reference sequence). The CDR3 sequence is 13 residues long. The DNA of the CDR3 is TGCAGTGCTAGAGCTGATCCGAGTTACGAGCAGTACTTC. This encodes CSARADPSYEQYF.

V is TRBV11-2 and J is TRBJ2-7; possibly TRBD2 for D (5 bases). This CDR3 spans 16 amino acids. CDR1 is SGHAT and CDR2 is FQNNGV in the germline V gene. V dropped 0 bases and J dropped 2 bases, with 14 bases sitting between them. CDR3 DNA: TGTGCCAGCAGCTTAGATTTCCTAGCCCGGGCCTACGAGCAGTACGTC. Encoded protein: CASSLDFLARAYEQYV.

This chain uses TRBV19 with TRBJ2-7; TRBD2 matches 10 bases. The trim removed 3 bases at V and 6 bases at J, leaving 8 bases unmatched. The CDR3 consists of 15 residues. The V gene's germline CDR1 is LNHDA and CDR2 SQIVND (reference sequence). CDR3 amino acids: CASSILAGENFEQYF. CDR3 nucleotides: TGTGCCAGTAGTATTCTAGCGGGAGAAAATTTCGAGCAGTACTTC. Using reference TRBV19 and TRBJ2-7 for the parts outside the CDR3, the full variable domain is DGGITQSPKYLFRKEGQNVTLSCEQNLNHDAMYWYRQDPGQGLRLIYYSQIVNDFQKGDIAEGYSVSREKKESFPLTVTSAQKNPTAFYLCASSILAGENFEQYFGPGTRLTVT.

The sample holds many counts of this clonotype. The V call is TRBV7-2, the J call TRBJ1-2, with TRBD1 matching over 8 bases. J gave up 4 bases and V 5 bases, and 9 bases lay outside the gene matches. The germline gives CDR1 SGHTA, CDR2 FQGNSA. The CDR3 extends over 15 amino acids. The CDR3 DNA is TGTGCCAGCAGCGACAGGGGTCGGGGCGCCTATGGCTACACCTTC. Protein product: CASSDRGRGAYGYTF. Full variable domain (remainder filled in from reference TRBV7-2 and TRBJ1-2): GAGVSQSPSNKVTEKGKDVELRCDPISGHTALYWYRQSLGQGLEFLIYFQGNSAPDKSGLPSDRFSAERTGGSVSTLTIQRTQQEDSAVYLCASSDRGRGAYGYTFGSGTRLTVV.

In its sample, this clonotype was seen many times. V and J are TRBV6-5 and TRBJ2-3; 8 bases are shared with TRBD2. The CDR3 length is 16 residues. J gave up 2 bases and V 6 bases, and 10 bases lay outside the gene matches. The V gene's germline CDR1 is MNHEY and CDR2 SVGAGI. The CDR3 bases are TGTGCCAGCAGAAGAGTTAACGGGAGGGCCACAGATACGCAGTATTTT. This codes for CASRRVNGRATDTQYF.

The rearrangement joins TRBV25-1 to TRBJ2-3, with TRBD1 identical over 8 bases. Germline CDR1 reads MGHDK; CDR2 reads SYGVNS. The CDR3 consists of 15 residues. V lost 6 bases, J lost 0 bases, and 5 bases stayed unmatched. The chain's CDR3 is CASRRTGTSTDTQYF. The CDR3 DNA reads TGTGCCAGCAGACGGACAGGGACTAGCACAGATACGCAGTATTTT. Drawing the rest from reference TRBV25-1 and TRBJ2-3, the complete variable domain is EADIYQTPRYLVIGTGKKITLECSQTMGHDKMYWYQQDPGMELHLIHYSYGVNSTEKGDLSSESTVSRIRTEHFPLTLESARPSHTSQYLCASRRTGTSTDTQYFGPGTRLTVL.

This clonotype turned up a few times. The V and J genes are TRBV28 and TRBJ2-3; a possible D gene is TRBD1 (5 bases). Germline-derived CDR1 and CDR2 are MDHEN and SYDVKM. The CDR3 runs 13 residues. The V and J ends lost 9 bases and 3 bases respectively, with 13 bases between them. This CDR3 reads CASYQGLTDTQYF. Written as DNA, the CDR3 is TGTGCCAGTTACCAGGGATTAACAGATACGCAGTATTTT.

The chain combines TRBV7-9 with TRBJ1-2; D gene ambiguous. Trimming removed 2 bases from V and 5 bases from J, with 9 bases in between. The germline V gene has CDR1 SEHNR and CDR2 FQNEAQ (reference sequence). The CDR3 runs to 13 residues. The chain's CDR3 is CASSLSVPYGYTF. CDR3 coding DNA: TGTGCCAGCAGCTTATCCGTCCCTTATGGCTACACCTTC.

This clonotype was observed a handful of times. The chain combines TRBV12-3 or TRBV12-4 with TRBJ1-2; D might be TRBD1 (5 bases). V dropped 5 bases and J dropped 7 bases, with 17 bases sitting between them. CDR3 length: 14 residues. The CDR3 protein is CASSIEKGLRGYTF. The DNA of the CDR3 is TGTGCCAGCAGTATAGAAAAGGGACTCCGTGGCTACACCTTC.

CDR3 in DNA: TGCGCCAGCAGCTTCGCGACTAGCGGCTCCTACAATGAGCAGTTCTTC. It is translated as CASSFATSGSYNEQFF. The rearrangement uses TRBV5-1 and TRBJ2-1; TRBD2 matches at 9 bases. Germline trimming cut 2 bases from V and 0 bases from J; bases unmatched to any gene: 3. Germline V gene data show CDR1 as SGHRS and CDR2 as YFSETQ. The CDR3 totals 16 residues.

V gene TRBV4-1 combines with J gene TRBJ2-7, with 9 bases aligning to TRBD2. The CDR3 is made up of 14 amino acids. The V and J ends lost 0 bases and 7 bases, in that order; junction bases with no gene match: 4. The germline gives CDR1 MGHRA, CDR2 YSYEKL. Here the CDR3 reads CASSQDRLAGEQYF. In nucleotides, the CDR3 is TGCGCCAGCAGCCAAGATAGGCTAGCGGGAGAGCAGTACTTC.

This clonotype appeared a few times. This CDR3 is CASSLVGRNTEAFF. CDR3 DNA: TGTGCCAGCAGCTTAGTAGGGAGGAACACTGAAGCTTTCTTT. This sequence joins TRBV7-9 and TRBJ1-1; D is unclear. Germline V lookup: CDR1 SEHNR, CDR2 FQNEAQ (reference sequence). This CDR3 is built from 14 residues. The V end lost 1 base, the J end lost 1 base, and 7 bases lay between the germline ends.

This chain connects TRBV28 to TRBJ2-6; D perhaps matches TRBD1 (5 bases). The CDR3 consists of 16 residues. The V end was cut by 3 bases, the J end by 1 base, with 10 bases between. Per the germline V gene, CDR1 is MDHEN and CDR2 is SYDVKM. CDR3 protein: CASSFGQGSGANVLTF. The CDR3 DNA is TGTGCCAGCAGTTTCGGGCAGGGATCTGGGGCCAACGTCCTGACTTTC. Filled out from reference TRBV28 and TRBJ2-6, the complete variable domain reads DVKVTQSSRYLVKRTGEKVFLECVQDMDHENMFWYRQDPGLGLRLIYFSYDVKMKEKGDIPEGYSVSREKKERFSLILESASTNQTSMYLCASSFGQGSGANVLTFGAGSRLTVL.

V usage is TRBV30 and J usage is TRBJ2-1; 10 bases match TRBD2. Trimming at V came to 4 bases and at J to 6 bases, leaving 12 bases not matched to a gene. The CDR3 length is 16 residues. Germline assignment: CDR1 GTSNPN and CDR2 SVGIG (reference sequence). CDR3 in amino acids: CAWTRRASGSINEQFF. Written as DNA, the CDR3 is TGTGCCTGGACCCGTAGGGCTAGCGGGAGTATCAATGAGCAGTTCTTC.

This clonotype was counted between two and nine times. CDR3 region: CASSLRLADYNEQFF. CDR3 in DNA: TGTGCCAGCAGTTTGAGACTAGCGGATTACAATGAGCAGTTCTTC. V is TRBV12-3 or TRBV12-4 and J is TRBJ2-1, with 9 bases lining up with TRBD2. Trimming at V came to 3 bases and at J to 4 bases, leaving 4 bases not matched to a gene. CDR3 length equals 15 residues.

This clonotype was found a few times. The chain is built from TRBV19 and TRBJ2-4; no clear D gene. This CDR3 has 14 amino acids. Trimming took off 3 bases at V and 0 bases at J, with 6 bases between the two ends. Germline V CDR1 and CDR2: LNHDA, SQIVND (reference sequence). CDR3 DNA sequence: TGTGCCAGTAGTATCTGGGGAGCCAAAAACATTCAGTACTTC. Translating it yields CASSIWGAKNIQYF.

This clonotype was recorded many times. This chain links TRBV7-2 with TRBJ2-5; no definite D call. Per the germline V gene, CDR1 is SGHTA and CDR2 is FQGNSA. The CDR3 runs 14 residues. V lost 4 bases, J lost 5 bases, and 14 bases lay in between. CDR3 amino acids: CASSSPRTVETQYF. The CDR3 region has the DNA TGTGCCAGCAGCTCCCCTAGGACGGTGGAGACCCAGTACTTC.

This clonotype appeared once. The V gene is TRBV28, the J gene TRBJ2-1; D not resolved. Trimming left V 7 bases short and J 6 bases short, with 10 bases between. Germline CDR1 reads MDHEN; CDR2 reads SYDVKM. The CDR3 is 12 residues long. The CDR3 is CASMEVPNEQFF. In DNA, the CDR3 is TGTGCCAGCATGGAAGTCCCCAATGAGCAGTTCTTC.

This clonotype has only a few counts. V is TRBV2 and J is TRBJ2-4, with D possibly matching TRBD1 (6 bases). CDR3 length: 15 amino acids. Per the germline V gene, CDR1 is SNHLY and CDR2 is FYNNEI. The V end lost 1 base, the J end lost 4 bases, and 11 bases lay between the germline ends. In nucleotides, the CDR3 is TGTGCCAGCAGTGAAGTTCGGGACAAGAAAAACATTCAGTACTTC. Protein product: CASSEVRDKKNIQYF.

This clonotype was observed a handful of times. The chain carries TRBV28 and TRBJ2-7; 7 bases agree with TRBD2. The V segment lost 7 bases and the J segment 2 bases; nucleotides outside the gene matches: 5. The V gene's germline CDR1 is MDHEN and CDR2 SYDVKM. The CDR3 runs 13 residues. CDR3 residues: CASTPSGPYEQYF. CDR3 bases: TGTGCCAGCACCCCTAGCGGCCCCTACGAGCAGTACTTC.

V gene TRBV6-1 combines with J gene TRBJ2-6, with D perhaps TRBD1 (5 bases). The CDR3 extends over 15 amino acids. Germline V CDR1 and CDR2: MNHNS, SASEGT. Trimming shortened V by 2 bases and J by 0 bases, and 5 bases separated the two germline ends. As DNA, the CDR3 is TGTGCCAGCAGTGAACAGGGCTCTGGGGCCAACGTCCTGACTTTC. It specifies CASSEQGSGANVLTF.

This clonotype has more than one count but fewer than ten. The J gene is TRBJ2-5, the V gene TRBV29-1; D gene unclear. This CDR3 contains 11 residues. Germline-derived CDR1 and CDR2 are SQVTM and ANQGSEA. Trimming left V 5 bases short and J 5 bases short, with 9 bases between. CDR3 DNA sequence: TGCAGCGTTAAGACCGCGGAGACCCAGTACTTC. This encodes CSVKTAETQYF. Filled out from reference TRBV29-1 and TRBJ2-5, the complete variable domain reads SAVISQKPSRDICQRGTSLTIQCQVDSQVTMMFWYRQQPGQSLTLIATANQGSEATYESGFVIDKFPISRPNLTFSTLTVSNMSPEDSSIYLCSVKTAETQYFGPGTRLLVL.

The chain is built from TRBV27 and TRBJ2-1, with 11 positions matching TRBD2. Germline assignment: CDR1 MNHEY and CDR2 SMNVEV (reference sequence). The V and J ends lost 5 bases and 9 bases, in that order; junction bases with no gene match: 12. This CDR3 is 16 amino acids long. The CDR3, as DNA: TGTGCCAGCAGTCCACACCGGACTAGCGGGTGGAGTGAGCAGTTCTTC. It specifies CASSPHRTSGWSEQFF.